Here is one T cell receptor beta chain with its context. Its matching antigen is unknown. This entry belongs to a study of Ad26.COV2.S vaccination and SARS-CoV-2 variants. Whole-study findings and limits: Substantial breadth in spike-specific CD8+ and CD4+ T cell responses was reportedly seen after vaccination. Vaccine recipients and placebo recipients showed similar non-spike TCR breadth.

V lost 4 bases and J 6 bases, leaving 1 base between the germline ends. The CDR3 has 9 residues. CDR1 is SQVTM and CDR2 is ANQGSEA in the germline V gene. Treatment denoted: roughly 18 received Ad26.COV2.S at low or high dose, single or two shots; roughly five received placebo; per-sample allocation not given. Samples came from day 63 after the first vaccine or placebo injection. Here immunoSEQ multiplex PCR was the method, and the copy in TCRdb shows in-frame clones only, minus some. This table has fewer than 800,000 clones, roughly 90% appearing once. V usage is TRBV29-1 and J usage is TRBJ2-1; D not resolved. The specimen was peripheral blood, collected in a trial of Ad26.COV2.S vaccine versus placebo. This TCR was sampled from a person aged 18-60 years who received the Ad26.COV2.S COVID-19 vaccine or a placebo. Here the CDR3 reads CSVANEQFF. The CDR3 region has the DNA TGCAGCGTTGCCAATGAGCAGTTCTTC.